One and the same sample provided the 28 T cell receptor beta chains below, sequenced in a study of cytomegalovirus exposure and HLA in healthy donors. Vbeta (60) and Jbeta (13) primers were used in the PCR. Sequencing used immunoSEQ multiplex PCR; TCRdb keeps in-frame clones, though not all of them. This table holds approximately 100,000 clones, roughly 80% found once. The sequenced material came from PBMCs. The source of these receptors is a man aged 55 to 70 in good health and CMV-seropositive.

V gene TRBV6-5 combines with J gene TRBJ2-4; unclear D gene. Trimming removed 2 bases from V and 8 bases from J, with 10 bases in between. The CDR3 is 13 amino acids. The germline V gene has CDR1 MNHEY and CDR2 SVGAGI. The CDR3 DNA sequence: TGTGCCAGCAGTTACGGGTTGAGGTACATTCAGTACTTC. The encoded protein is CASSYGLRYIQYF.

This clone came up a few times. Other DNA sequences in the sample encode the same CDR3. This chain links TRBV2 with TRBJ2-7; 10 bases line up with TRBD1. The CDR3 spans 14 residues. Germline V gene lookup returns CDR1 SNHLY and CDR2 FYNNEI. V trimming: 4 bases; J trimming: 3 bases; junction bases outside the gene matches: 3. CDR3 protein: CASSVRDRGYEQYF. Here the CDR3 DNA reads TGTGCCAGCAGTGTAAGGGACAGGGGCTACGAGCAGTACTTC.

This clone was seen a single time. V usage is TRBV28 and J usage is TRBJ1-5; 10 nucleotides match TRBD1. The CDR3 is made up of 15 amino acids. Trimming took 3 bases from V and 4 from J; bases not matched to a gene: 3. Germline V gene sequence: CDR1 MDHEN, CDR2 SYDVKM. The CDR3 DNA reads TGTGCCAGCAGTTTGCGGACAGGGGGTAATCAGCCCCAGCATTTT. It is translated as CASSLRTGGNQPQHF.

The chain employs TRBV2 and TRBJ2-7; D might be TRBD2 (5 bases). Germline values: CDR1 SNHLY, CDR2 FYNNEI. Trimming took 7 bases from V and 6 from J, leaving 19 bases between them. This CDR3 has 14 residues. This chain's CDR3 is CASKIAFVAGEQYF. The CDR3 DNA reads TGTGCCAGCAAAATAGCATTTGTCGCGGGCGAGCAGTACTTC.

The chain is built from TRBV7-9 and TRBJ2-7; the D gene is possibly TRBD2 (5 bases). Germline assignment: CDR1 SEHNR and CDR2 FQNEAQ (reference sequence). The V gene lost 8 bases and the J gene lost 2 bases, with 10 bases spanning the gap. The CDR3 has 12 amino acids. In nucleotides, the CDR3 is TGTGCCAGCCGAGGGTCGGCCTACGAGCAGTACTTC. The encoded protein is CASRGSAYEQYF.

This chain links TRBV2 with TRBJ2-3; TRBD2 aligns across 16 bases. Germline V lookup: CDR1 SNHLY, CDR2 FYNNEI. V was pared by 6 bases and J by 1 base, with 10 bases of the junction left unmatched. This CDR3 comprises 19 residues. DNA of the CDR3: TGTGCCAGCAGGGGGACTAGCGGGGGGGCCTTCGCGGGCACAGATACGCAGTATTTT. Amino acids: CASRGTSGGAFAGTDTQYF.

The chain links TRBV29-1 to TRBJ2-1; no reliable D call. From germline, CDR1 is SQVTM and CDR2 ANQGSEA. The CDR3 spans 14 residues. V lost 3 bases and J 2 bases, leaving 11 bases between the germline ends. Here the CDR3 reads CSVDSVGTYNEQFF. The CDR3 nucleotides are TGCAGCGTTGATTCGGTGGGCACCTACAATGAGCAGTTCTTC.

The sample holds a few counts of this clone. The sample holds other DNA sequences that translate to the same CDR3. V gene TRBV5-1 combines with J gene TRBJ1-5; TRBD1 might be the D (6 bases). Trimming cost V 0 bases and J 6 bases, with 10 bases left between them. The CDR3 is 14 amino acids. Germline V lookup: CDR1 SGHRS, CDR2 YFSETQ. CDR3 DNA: TGCGCCAGCAGCTTGGGGGGGCAGGGTCAGCCCCAGCATTTT. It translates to CASSLGGQGQPQHF.

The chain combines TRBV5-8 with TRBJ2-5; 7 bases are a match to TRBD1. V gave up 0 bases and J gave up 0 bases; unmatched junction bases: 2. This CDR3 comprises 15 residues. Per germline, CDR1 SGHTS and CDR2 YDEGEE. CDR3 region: CASSLGTGDQETQYF. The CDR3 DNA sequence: TGTGCCAGCAGCTTGGGTACAGGGGACCAAGAGACCCAGTACTTC.

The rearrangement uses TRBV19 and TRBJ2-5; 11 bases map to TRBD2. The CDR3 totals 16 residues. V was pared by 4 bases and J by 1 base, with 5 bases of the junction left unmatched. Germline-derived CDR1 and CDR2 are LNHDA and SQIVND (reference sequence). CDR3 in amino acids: CASSRRLAGTQETQYF. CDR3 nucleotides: TGTGCCAGTAGTAGAAGACTAGCGGGGACCCAAGAGACCCAGTACTTC.

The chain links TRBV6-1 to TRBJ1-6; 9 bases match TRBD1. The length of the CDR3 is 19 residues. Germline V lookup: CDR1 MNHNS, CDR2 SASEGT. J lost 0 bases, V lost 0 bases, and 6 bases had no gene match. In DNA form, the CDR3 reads TGTGCCAGCAGTGAAGCACCGACAGGGGGAAGCTCCTATAATTCACCCCTCCACTTT. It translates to CASSEAPTGGSSYNSPLHF.

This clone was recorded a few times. DNA for the CDR3: TGCGCCAGCAGTCAAGGGCCTAACTATGGCTACACCTTC. It is translated as CASSQGPNYGYTF. V and J are TRBV23-1 and TRBJ1-2; unclear D gene. TRBV23-1 has ORF status, its function being uncertain. The CDR3 spans 13 residues. V was pared by 2 bases and J by 0 bases, with 4 bases between.

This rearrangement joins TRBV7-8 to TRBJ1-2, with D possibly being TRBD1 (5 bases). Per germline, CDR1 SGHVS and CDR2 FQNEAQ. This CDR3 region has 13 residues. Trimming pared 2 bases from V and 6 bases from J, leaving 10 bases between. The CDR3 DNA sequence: TGTGCCAGCAGCTTACGCAGGGAGGATGGCTACACCTTC. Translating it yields CASSLRREDGYTF.

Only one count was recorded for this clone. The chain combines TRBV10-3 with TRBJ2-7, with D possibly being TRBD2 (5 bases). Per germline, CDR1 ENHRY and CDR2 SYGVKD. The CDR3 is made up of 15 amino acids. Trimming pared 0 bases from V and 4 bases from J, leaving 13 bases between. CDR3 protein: CAISESTGSVYEQYF. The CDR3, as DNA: TGTGCCATCAGTGAGTCAACGGGGAGCGTATACGAGCAGTACTTC.

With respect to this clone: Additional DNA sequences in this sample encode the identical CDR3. The CDR3, as DNA: TGCAGCGTTGGGGACAGGGGAAATCAGCCCCAGCATTTT. Translated, it gives CSVGDRGNQPQHF. V gene TRBV29-1 combines with J gene TRBJ1-5; 10 bases agree with TRBD1. With V trimmed by 4 bases and J by 4 bases, 1 base remained unmatched. The CDR3 extends over 13 amino acids. Germline V gene data show CDR1 as SQVTM and CDR2 as ANQGSEA.

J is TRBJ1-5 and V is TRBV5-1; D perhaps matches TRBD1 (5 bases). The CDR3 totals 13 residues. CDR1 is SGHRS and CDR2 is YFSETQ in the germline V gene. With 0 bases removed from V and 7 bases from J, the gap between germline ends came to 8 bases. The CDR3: CASSLGGEQPQHF. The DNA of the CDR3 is TGCGCCAGCAGCTTGGGGGGGGAACAGCCCCAGCATTTT.

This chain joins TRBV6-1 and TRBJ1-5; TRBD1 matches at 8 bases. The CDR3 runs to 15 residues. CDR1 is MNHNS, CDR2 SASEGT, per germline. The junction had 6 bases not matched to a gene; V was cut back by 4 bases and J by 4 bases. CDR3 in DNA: TGTGCCAGCAGTGTATCAGGGGGCTATAATCAGCCCCAGCATTTT. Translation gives CASSVSGGYNQPQHF.

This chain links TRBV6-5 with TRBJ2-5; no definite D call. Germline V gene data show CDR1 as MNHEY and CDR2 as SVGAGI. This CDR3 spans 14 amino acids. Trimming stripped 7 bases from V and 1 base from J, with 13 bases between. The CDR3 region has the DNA TGTGCCAGCAAAGTTGGGTTAGCCCAAGAGACCCAGTACTTC. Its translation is CASKVGLAQETQYF.

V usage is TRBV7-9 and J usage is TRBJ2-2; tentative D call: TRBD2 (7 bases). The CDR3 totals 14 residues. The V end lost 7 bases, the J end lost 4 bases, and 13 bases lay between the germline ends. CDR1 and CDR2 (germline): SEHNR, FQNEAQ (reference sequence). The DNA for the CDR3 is TGTGCCAGCAATGGGGGGGGCCTCACCGGGGAGCTGTTTTTT. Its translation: CASNGGGLTGELFF.

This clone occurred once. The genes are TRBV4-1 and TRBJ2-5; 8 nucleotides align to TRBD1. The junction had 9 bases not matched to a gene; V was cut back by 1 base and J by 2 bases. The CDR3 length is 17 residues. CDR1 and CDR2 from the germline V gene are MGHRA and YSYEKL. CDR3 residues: CASSQVGQGLLQETQYF. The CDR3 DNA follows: TGCGCCAGCAGCCAAGTAGGACAGGGCTTACTTCAAGAGACCCAGTACTTC.

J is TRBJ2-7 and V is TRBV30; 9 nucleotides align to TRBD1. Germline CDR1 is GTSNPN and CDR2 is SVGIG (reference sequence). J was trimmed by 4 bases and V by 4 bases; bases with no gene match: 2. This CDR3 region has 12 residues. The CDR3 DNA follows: TGTGCCTGGACCGGACAGGGGTACGAGCAGTACTTC. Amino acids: CAWTGQGYEQYF.

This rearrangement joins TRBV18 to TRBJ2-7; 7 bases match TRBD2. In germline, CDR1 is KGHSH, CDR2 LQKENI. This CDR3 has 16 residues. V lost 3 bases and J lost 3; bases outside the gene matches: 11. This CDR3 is CASSPGARGVFYEQYF. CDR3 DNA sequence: TGTGCCAGCTCACCCGGAGCCCGGGGGGTTTTCTACGAGCAGTACTTC. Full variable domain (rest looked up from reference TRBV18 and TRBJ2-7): NAGVMQNPRHLVRRRGQEARLRCSPMKGHSHVYWYRQLPEEGLKFMVYLQKENIIDESGMPKERFSAEFPKEGPSILRIQQVVRGDSAAYFCASSPGARGVFYEQYFGPGTRLTVT.

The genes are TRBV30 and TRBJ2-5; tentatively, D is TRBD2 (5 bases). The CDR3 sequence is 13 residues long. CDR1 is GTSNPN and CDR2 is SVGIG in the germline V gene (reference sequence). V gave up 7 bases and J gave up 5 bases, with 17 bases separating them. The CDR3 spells CASGPGVVETQYF. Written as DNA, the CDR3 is TGTGCCTCCGGCCCCGGGGTTGTTGAGACCCAGTACTTC.

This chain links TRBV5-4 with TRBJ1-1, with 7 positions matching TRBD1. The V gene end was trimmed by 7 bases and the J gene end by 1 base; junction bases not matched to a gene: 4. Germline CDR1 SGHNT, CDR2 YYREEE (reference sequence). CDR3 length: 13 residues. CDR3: CASGAGGNTEAFF. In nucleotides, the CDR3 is TGTGCCAGCGGAGCAGGGGGGAACACTGAAGCTTTCTTT. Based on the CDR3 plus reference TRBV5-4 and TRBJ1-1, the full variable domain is ETGVTQSPTHLIKTRGQQVTLRCSSQSGHNTVSWYQQALGQGPQFIFQYYREEENGRGNFPPRFSGLQFPNYSSELNVNALELDDSALYLCASGAGGNTEAFFGQGTRLTVV.

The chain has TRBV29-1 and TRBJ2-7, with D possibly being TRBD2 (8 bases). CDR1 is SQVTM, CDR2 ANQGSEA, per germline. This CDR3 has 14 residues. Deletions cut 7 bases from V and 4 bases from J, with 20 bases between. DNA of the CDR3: TGCAGCGCCTCGGGAGGGACAGTAACTTACGAGCAGTACTTC. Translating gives CSASGGTVTYEQYF.

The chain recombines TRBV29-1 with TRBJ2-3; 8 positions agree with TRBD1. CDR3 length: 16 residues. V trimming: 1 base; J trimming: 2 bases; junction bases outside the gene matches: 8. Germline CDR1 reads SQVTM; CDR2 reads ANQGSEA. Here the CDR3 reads CSVEGSRTGNTDTQYF. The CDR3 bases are TGCAGCGTTGAAGGGAGCCGGACAGGGAACACAGATACGCAGTATTTT.

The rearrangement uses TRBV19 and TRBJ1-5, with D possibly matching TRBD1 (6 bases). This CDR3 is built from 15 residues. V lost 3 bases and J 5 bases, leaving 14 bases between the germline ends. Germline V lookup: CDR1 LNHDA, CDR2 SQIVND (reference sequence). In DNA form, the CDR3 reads TGTGCCAGTAGTATGGCGGACAGCAACTATCAGCCCCAGCATTTT. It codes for CASSMADSNYQPQHF.

CDR3 sequence reads: CASSLVDRTNTGELFF. The DNA for the CDR3 is TGCGCCAGCAGCTTGGTGGACAGAACGAACACCGGGGAGCTGTTTTTT. V is TRBV5-1 and J is TRBJ2-2; possible D gene TRBD1, 6 bases. Trimming took 0 bases from V and 0 from J, leaving 9 bases between them. The CDR3 contains 16 residues. CDR1 is SGHRS and CDR2 is YFSETQ in the germline V gene.